Presented here are 22 T cell receptor beta chains from one specimen sequenced in a study of identical twins (dated by TCRdb to the mid-2010s). Libraries were prepared through 5' RACE. The sequencing machine was an Illumina HiSeq 2000. TCRdb reran the public reads through fastp at Q25 and MiXCR, keeping productive beta chains. Entries that share a CDR3 protein sequence are merged under the most common genes and DNA. This sample is represented by approximately 700,000 distinct CDR3 sequences; around a sixth of them were singletons. The ten largest make up over 10% of the sample. These data were also filed under a second study, of T cells expressing NK-cell markers.

The sequencing sample was made of PBMCs. Receptors originate from a woman aged 18-29 years in good health.

This clonotype appeared a single time. The gene calls are TRBV11-3 and TRBJ2-3, with a weak D call TRBD1 (6 bases). Germline V gene sequence: CDR1 SGHNT, CDR2 YENEEA. The V end lost 3 bases, the J end lost 5 bases, and 12 bases lay between the germline ends. The CDR3 is 14 amino acids. Written as DNA, the CDR3 is TGTGCCAGCAGCTTGTTCACAGGGCAAGATACGCAGTATTTT. This sequence encodes CASSLFTGQDTQYF.

This clonotype was counted many times. V is TRBV12-3 or TRBV12-4 and J is TRBJ2-1; TRBD1 matches 8 bases. V was pared by 5 bases and J by 7 bases, with 7 bases of the junction left unmatched. The CDR3 is made up of 14 amino acids. The CDR3 here is CASSTGQVRNEQFF. The CDR3 coding sequence is TGTGCCAGCAGTACGGGACAGGTACGGAATGAGCAGTTCTTC.

This clonotype was detected ten times or more. In nucleotides, the CDR3 is TGTGCCAGCAGCTGGACAGGGAATGGCTACACCTTC. Protein product: CASSWTGNGYTF. The chain recombines TRBV6-5 with TRBJ1-2; TRBD1 matches 8 bases. The CDR3 spans 12 residues. The trim removed 6 bases at V and 6 bases at J, leaving 3 bases unmatched. CDR1 MNHEY and CDR2 SVGAGI come from the germline V gene.

V and J are TRBV20-1 and TRBJ1-3; D gene uncertain. From germline, CDR1 is DFQATT and CDR2 SNEGSKA (reference sequence). With 7 bases removed from V and 0 bases from J, the gap between germline ends came to 7 bases. The CDR3 totals 12 residues. The CDR3 is CSVWDSGNTIYF. Here the CDR3 DNA reads TGCAGTGTTTGGGACTCTGGAAACACCATATATTTT.

This clonotype was picked up many times. This chain links TRBV10-3 with TRBJ1-1; no firm D call. The CDR3 extends over 14 amino acids. The V and J ends lost 9 bases and 0 bases respectively, with 14 bases between them. Germline CDR1 reads ENHRY; CDR2 reads SYGVKD. CDR3 region: CAMRPGDMNTEAFF. The CDR3 DNA is TGTGCCATGCGCCCGGGTGATATGAACACTGAAGCTTTCTTT.

This clonotype has a handful of counts. J is TRBJ2-3 and V is TRBV24-1; D is ambiguous. Germline V gene sequence: CDR1 KGHDR, CDR2 SFDVKD. The CDR3 runs 14 residues. Between the trimmed V and J ends, which lost 5 bases and 0 bases, there was a span of 8 bases. The CDR3 reads CATSGGFSTDTQYF. The CDR3 region has the DNA TGTGCCACCAGTGGAGGTTTTAGCACAGATACGCAGTATTTT.

This clonotype was found many times. The rearrangement links TRBV12-3 or TRBV12-4 to TRBJ2-3; 7 bases agree with TRBD2. Unmatched junction bases numbered 10, after V lost 5 bases and J lost 2 bases. The CDR3 runs to 16 residues. CDR3: CASSPMGGLLTDTQYF. The CDR3 coding sequence is TGTGCCAGCAGTCCCATGGGGGGGTTGCTCACAGATACGCAGTATTTT.

This clonotype has only a few counts. This chain uses TRBV6-5 with TRBJ1-2, with D uncertain. Trimming took off 3 bases at V and 0 bases at J, with 5 bases between the two ends. This CDR3 is 13 amino acids long. Germline CDR1 reads MNHEY; CDR2 reads SVGAGI. In nucleotides, the CDR3 is TGTGCCAGCAGTTATCAGTCTAACTATGGCTACACCTTC. As protein: CASSYQSNYGYTF.

The V call is TRBV15, the J call TRBJ2-7; D call uncertain. CDR3 length: 17 residues. V gave up 0 bases and J gave up 1 base, with 16 bases separating them. Germline CDR1 reads LNHNV; CDR2 reads YYDKDF (reference sequence). The CDR3 DNA sequence: TGTGCCACCAGCAGAGATTTCAATCCATCATCGTCCTACGAGCAGTACTTC. It codes for CATSRDFNPSSSYEQYF.

This chain joins TRBV9 and TRBJ2-7, with TRBD2 matching 13 bases. Germline V gene data show CDR1 as SGDLS and CDR2 as YYNGEE. This CDR3 spans 17 amino acids. Trimming took 3 bases from V and 5 from J; bases not matched to a gene: 11. CDR3 residues: CASSAPLAGGPRDEQYF. The CDR3 DNA is TGTGCCAGCAGCGCCCCACTAGCGGGGGGGCCAAGAGACGAGCAGTACTTC.

This clonotype was seen only a few times. The chain uses TRBV20-1 and TRBJ2-4; D is ambiguous. This CDR3 region has 15 residues. Trimming stripped 0 bases from V and 1 base from J, with 10 bases between. Germline assignment: CDR1 DFQATT and CDR2 SNEGSKA (reference sequence). This CDR3 reads CSARDVPLAKNIQYF. The CDR3 DNA is TGCAGTGCTAGAGACGTCCCCCTCGCCAAAAACATTCAGTACTTC.

The chain has TRBV5-1 and TRBJ2-3; TRBD2 matches 7 bases. Germline V gene data show CDR1 as SGHRS and CDR2 as YFSETQ. The CDR3 is made up of 14 amino acids. Losses at the gene ends were 1 base for V and 5 bases for J; bases not matched to a gene: 4. The CDR3 DNA reads as TGCGCCAGCAGCTTGAGGCGGGAGCGAGATACGCAGTATTTT. The encoded protein is CASSLRRERDTQYF.

This clonotype has a handful of counts. This chain uses TRBV5-1 with TRBJ2-1, with 7 nucleotides matching TRBD1. V lost 1 base and J lost 6; bases outside the gene matches: 7. There are 15 residues in the CDR3. In germline, CDR1 is SGHRS, CDR2 YFSETQ. CDR3: CASSLLTGSRNEQFF. For the CDR3, the DNA is TGCGCCAGCAGCTTGTTGACAGGGTCGCGCAATGAGCAGTTCTTC.

The chain carries TRBV20-1 and TRBJ2-3; 9 bases agree with TRBD2. V was pared by 1 base and J by 4 bases, with 12 bases of the junction left unmatched. Germline V gene data show CDR1 as DFQATT and CDR2 as SNEGSKA (reference sequence). The CDR3 has 17 residues. CDR3 sequence reads: CSARVGGPGLASDTQYF. Here the CDR3 DNA reads TGCAGTGCTAGAGTGGGGGGTCCGGGACTAGCATCAGATACGCAGTATTTT.

The V gene is TRBV10-3, the J gene TRBJ2-7, with D unclear. This CDR3 is 14 amino acids long. The V gene's germline CDR1 is ENHRY and CDR2 SYGVKD. V was shortened by 10 bases and J by 0 bases, with 16 bases between the two germline ends. The CDR3: CATRLSQRSYEQYF. CDR3 DNA: TGTGCCACCCGACTGTCCCAGCGCTCCTACGAGCAGTACTTC.

The sample holds a few counts of this clonotype. The rearrangement joins TRBV2 to TRBJ2-3; D is unclear. The CDR3 has 12 residues. Trimming took off 7 bases at V and 1 base at J, with 6 bases between the two ends. CDR1 and CDR2 (germline): SNHLY, FYNNEI. CDR3 DNA: TGTGCCAGCAATGGTGGCACAGATACGCAGTATTTT. It translates to CASNGGTDTQYF. Based on the CDR3 plus reference TRBV2 and TRBJ2-3, the full variable domain is EPEVTQTPSHQVTQMGQEVILRCVPISNHLYFYWYRQILGQKVEFLVSFYNNEISEKSEIFDDQFSVERPDGSNFTLKIRSTKLEDSAMYFCASNGGTDTQYFGPGTRLTVL.

The chain couples TRBV12-3 or TRBV12-4 to TRBJ1-5; D may be TRBD1 (5 bases). The V end lost 1 base, the J end lost 6 bases, and 19 bases lay between the germline ends. There are 17 residues in the CDR3. The CDR3 bases are TGTGCCAGCAGTTTAGGGAGAGGGGCGCGTTTTTCTCAGCCCCAGCATTTT. Translating gives CASSLGRGARFSQPQHF.

There are a few counts of this clonotype. The chain recombines TRBV5-4 with TRBJ1-1, with D perhaps TRBD1 (5 bases). Trimming removed 3 bases at V and 2 bases at J, with 11 bases between. Germline V gene data show CDR1 as SGHNT and CDR2 as YYREEE (reference sequence). The CDR3 is 14 residues long. This CDR3 reads CASSYGATNTEAFF. CDR3 DNA sequence: TGTGCCAGCAGCTACGGGGCGACCAACACTGAAGCTTTCTTT. The full variable domain, rest sourced from reference TRBV5-4 and TRBJ1-1, is ETGVTQSPTHLIKTRGQQVTLRCSSQSGHNTVSWYQQALGQGPQFIFQYYREEENGRGNFPPRFSGLQFPNYSSELNVNALELDDSALYLCASSYGATNTEAFFGQGTRLTVV.

This clonotype was seen a handful of times. The chain couples TRBV5-6 to TRBJ2-7; TRBD2 aligns across 7 bases. Germline CDR1 reads SGHDT; CDR2 reads YYEEEE. J was trimmed by 4 bases and V by 4 bases; bases with no gene match: 5. The CDR3 contains 13 residues. In nucleotides, the CDR3 is TGTGCCAGCAGCCTGGGGGAGGGATACGAGCAGTACTTC. Its protein product is CASSLGEGYEQYF.

This clonotype was observed a handful of times. The CDR3 loop reads CASRRKPDRGIGDTQYF. The CDR3 DNA reads TGTGCCAGCAGACGAAAACCCGACAGGGGGATTGGAGATACGCAGTATTTT. This chain links TRBV7-9 with TRBJ2-3; TRBD1 agrees at 9 bases. With V trimmed by 6 bases and J by 5 bases, 15 bases remained unmatched. The CDR3 covers 17 residues. Germline loops: CDR1 SEHNR, CDR2 FQNEAQ (reference sequence).

The chain is built from TRBV9 and TRBJ1-6; D gene uncertain. The CDR3 loop spans 17 amino acids. V was cut by 3 bases and J by 5 bases, with 18 bases left in between. The germline V gene encodes CDR1 SGDLS and CDR2 YYNGEE. CDR3: CASSARSDRGHNSPLHF. The CDR3 DNA is TGTGCCAGCAGCGCTCGATCGGACCGAGGACATAATTCACCCCTCCACTTT.

This clonotype was observed a handful of times. V and J are TRBV12-3 or TRBV12-4 and TRBJ2-1, with D perhaps being TRBD1 or TRBD2 (5 bases each). Deletions cut 1 base from V and 15 bases from J, with 10 bases between. There are 11 residues in the CDR3. CDR3 sequence (DNA): TGTGCCAGCAGTTTAGGGCAGGGACGGTTCTTC. As protein: CASSLGQGRFF.